This record covers a single T cell receptor (beta chain). With 60 Vbeta and 13 Jbeta primers, the PCR was carried out. Source study methods: In a later analysis, approximately 80 million unique TCR beta chains included roughly 11 million shared by two or more donors. Using immunoSEQ multiplex PCR, the repertoire was profiled, and TCRdb retains in-frame clones only, with some absent. V, J and clone size derive from that table, while D and trimming were established from the DNA sequence. The table shows approximately 150,000 clones, with roughly 70% occurring only once. This sample is part of a study of cytomegalovirus exposure and HLA in healthy donors. V was cut by 2 bases and J by 0 bases, with 8 bases left in between. Germline V gives CDR1 SGHRS, CDR2 YFSETQ. The CDR3 is 14 residues long.

The sequence derives from a man younger than 40 in good health and CMV-seropositive. The J gene is TRBJ1-1, the V gene TRBV5-1; no firm D call. The sequencing sample was made of PBMCs. The CDR3 region is CASSLQTMNTEAFF. The CDR3 DNA reads TGCGCCAGCAGCTTACAGACAATGAACACTGAAGCTTTCTTT. Variable domain in full (rest from reference TRBV5-1 and TRBJ1-1): KAGVTQTPRYLIKTRGQQVTLSCSPISGHRSVSWYQQTPGQGLQFLFEYFSETQRNKGNFPGRFSGRQFSNSRSEMNVSTLELGDSALYLCASSLQTMNTEAFFGQGTRLTVV.